This T cell receptor beta chain was sequenced in a study of cytomegalovirus exposure and HLA in healthy donors. As for the study in general: Out of 180 million or so T cells, an earlier analysis found 117 million unique TCR beta sequences in total.

Study-wide findings and caveats: The majority of TCR sequences were rare, yet some public TCRs appeared in many donors.

PCR primers comprised 60 Vbeta and 13 Jbeta primers. Repertoires were generated with immunoSEQ multiplex PCR, while TCRdb's copy carries only in-frame clones and drops some. The sample consists of under 150,000 clones, about four fifths of them appearing once. As regards this clone: What it recognizes is unknown. The junction and the germline gene differ at one end; a read error may be behind it.

Germline CDR1 is MGHRA and CDR2 is YSYEKL. The CDR3 is made up of 17 amino acids. The TCR was taken from a male donor in good health and CMV-seronegative. This chain joins TRBV4-1 and TRBJ1-2, with TRBD1 matching 9 bases. Input material: PBMCs. In DNA, the CDR3 is TGCGCCAGCAGACAAGGCCGGGACAGGGACGGGATCTATGGCTACACCTTC. This sequence encodes CASRQGRDRDGIYGYTF.